Listed below are T cell receptor beta chains from one sample, sequenced in a study of human T cells and chemical hapten exposure. TCRdb reprocessed the RACE reads via MiXCR and lists one record per CDR3 protein. The sample contains 90,000 to 140,000 distinct CDR3 sequences, about 34% of which appear only once. Sequenced here: whole blood, sampled in connection with sensitization to the hapten diphenylcyclopropenone (DPC). These TCRs come from a man in his forties with alopecia areata. Some clones in this sample may be carry-over from other donors' samples. The CDR3 runs from the conserved cysteine through the conserved F or W. D genes are given only for firm matches. The size of a clone is reported for some rows only, either as once, few or many, or as a class for expanded clones.

d_call: TRBD1
clone_size: -
v_call: TRBV28
j_call: TRBJ2-5
cdr3_nt: TGTGCCAGCAGTCTAGACGGGGGACAGGACTTCCAAGAGACCCAGTACTTC
cdr3_aa: CASSLDGGQDFQETQYF

d_call: -
clone_size: -
v_call: TRBV29-1
j_call: TRBJ2-6
cdr3_nt: TGCAGCGTTGAAGATGCAGTGTTAGGGGCCAACGTCCTGACTTTC
cdr3_aa: CSVEDAVLGANVLTF

d_call: TRBD2
clone_size: few
v_call: TRBV14
j_call: TRBJ2-1
cdr3_nt: TGTGCCAGCAGCCCTTTAGCCGGGAGGCCCTATGAGCAGTTCTTC
cdr3_aa: CASSPLAGRPYEQFF

d_call: -
clone_size: once
v_call: TRBV29-1
j_call: TRBJ2-5
cdr3_nt: TGCAGCGTTGAAACAGGCGGGGAGACCCAGTACTTC
cdr3_aa: CSVETGGETQYF

d_call: -
clone_size: -
v_call: TRBV29-1
j_call: TRBJ1-4
cdr3_nt: TGCAGCGTTGAAGATCAGGAGGGACTCGGTGAAAAACTGTTTTTT
cdr3_aa: CSVEDQEGLGEKLFF

d_call: -
clone_size: -
v_call: TRBV7-7
j_call: TRBJ2-2
cdr3_nt: TGTGCTAGCAGCTTTAAATGGGGGACCGGGGAGCTGTTTTTT
cdr3_aa: CASSFKWGTGELFF

d_call: -
clone_size: few
v_call: TRBV29-1
j_call: TRBJ1-2
cdr3_nt: TGCAGCGTTGTGGGGACATCGTATGGCTACACCTTC
cdr3_aa: CSVVGTSYGYTF

d_call: TRBD2
clone_size: -
v_call: TRBV7-9
j_call: TRBJ2-5
cdr3_nt: TGTGCCAGCAGCCATACTAGCGGAGGATTCCAAGAGACCCAGTACTTC
cdr3_aa: CASSHTSGGFQETQYF

d_call: -
clone_size: -
v_call: TRBV28
j_call: TRBJ1-6
cdr3_nt: TGTGCCAGCAGTTTATCGTCCGTGTTGGGGTTTAGTTCACCCCTCCACTTT
cdr3_aa: CASSLSSVLGFSSPLHF

d_call: TRBD2
clone_size: -
v_call: TRBV7-6
j_call: TRBJ2-7
cdr3_nt: TGTGCCAGCAGCCTCACCACTAGCGGGAGCTCGGAGCAGTACTTC
cdr3_aa: CASSLTTSGSSEQYF

d_call: TRBD1
clone_size: -
v_call: TRBV6-2/TRBV6-3
j_call: TRBJ2-7
cdr3_nt: TGTGCCAGCAGTTGGGACAGGTTAGGCGAGCAGTACTTC
cdr3_aa: CASSWDRLGEQYF

d_call: TRBD1
clone_size: -
v_call: TRBV10-3
j_call: TRBJ1-4
cdr3_nt: TGTGCCACCGGACAGGGGGATGAAAAACTGTTTTTT
cdr3_aa: CATGQGDEKLFF

d_call: TRBD2
clone_size: -
v_call: TRBV29-1
j_call: TRBJ2-6
cdr3_nt: TGCAGCGTCGGTACTAGCGGGAGTTATGGGGCCAACGTCCTGACTTTC
cdr3_aa: CSVGTSGSYGANVLTF

d_call: -
clone_size: -
v_call: TRBV6-2/TRBV6-3
j_call: TRBJ2-5
cdr3_nt: TGTGCCAGCACTCCAGTCGGGGCGGGGAAACAAGAGACCCAGTACTTC
cdr3_aa: CASTPVGAGKQETQYF

d_call: -
clone_size: -
v_call: TRBV29-1
j_call: TRBJ1-1
cdr3_nt: TGCAGCGTTAGGGGAGGGACTGAAGCTTTCTTT
cdr3_aa: CSVRGGTEAFF

d_call: -
clone_size: many
v_call: TRBV12-3/TRBV12-4
j_call: TRBJ2-3
cdr3_nt: TGTGCCAGCAGCCTCCACACAGATACGCAGTATTTT
cdr3_aa: CASSLHTDTQYF

d_call: -
clone_size: -
v_call: TRBV9
j_call: TRBJ2-5
cdr3_nt: TGTGCCAGCAGCTTCGGACCCGCGAGGGAGACCCAGTACTTC
cdr3_aa: CASSFGPARETQYF

d_call: TRBD1
clone_size: few
v_call: TRBV29-1
j_call: TRBJ1-5
cdr3_nt: TGCAGCGTCGGGACAGGGACCAATCAGCCCCAGCATTTT
cdr3_aa: CSVGTGTNQPQHF

d_call: TRBD1
clone_size: few
v_call: TRBV27
j_call: TRBJ1-1
cdr3_nt: TGTGCCAGCAGTTTCCGCCCCCCACAGGGGACGAACACTGAAGCTTTCTTT
cdr3_aa: CASSFRPPQGTNTEAFF

d_call: TRBD1
clone_size: few
v_call: TRBV5-1
j_call: TRBJ2-7
cdr3_nt: TGCGCCAGCAGCTTGGGTGGGACAGGAGCCTACGAGCAGTACTTC
cdr3_aa: CASSLGGTGAYEQYF

d_call: TRBD2
clone_size: few
v_call: TRBV24-1
j_call: TRBJ2-1
cdr3_nt: TGTGCCACAAGCCTTAGCGGGAATTGGGATGAGCAGTTCTTC
cdr3_aa: CATSLSGNWDEQFF

d_call: -
clone_size: -
v_call: TRBV7-8
j_call: TRBJ2-4
cdr3_nt: TGTGCCAGCAGCTTACGTAGGTGGCAGGGTGATGAAAACATTCAGTACTTC
cdr3_aa: CASSLRRWQGDENIQYF

d_call: -
clone_size: few
v_call: TRBV12-3/TRBV12-4
j_call: TRBJ2-3
cdr3_nt: TGTGCCAGCAGCCTACTTGAGAACACAGATACGCAGTATTTT
cdr3_aa: CASSLLENTDTQYF

d_call: TRBD1
clone_size: few
v_call: TRBV7-9
j_call: TRBJ2-5
cdr3_nt: TGTGCCAGCAGCCCAAATCTGCGGACAGGTCGAAAACAAGAGACCCAGTACTTC
cdr3_aa: CASSPNLRTGRKQETQYF

d_call: -
clone_size: many
v_call: TRBV24-1
j_call: TRBJ2-2
cdr3_nt: TGTGCCACCAGTGATTTGTGGGCGACCGGGGAGCTGTTTTTT
cdr3_aa: CATSDLWATGELFF

d_call: TRBD2
clone_size: -
v_call: TRBV29-1
j_call: TRBJ2-7
cdr3_nt: TGCAGCGTTGTTGGAGGTCTTGGGGCGGGAGGGTCCTACGAGCAGTACTTC
cdr3_aa: CSVVGGLGAGGSYEQYF

d_call: -
clone_size: few
v_call: TRBV14
j_call: TRBJ2-5
cdr3_nt: TGTGCCAGCAGCCAAGACGTGGGCCTGGAGACCCAGTACTTC
cdr3_aa: CASSQDVGLETQYF

d_call: TRBD2
clone_size: -
v_call: TRBV29-1
j_call: TRBJ2-2
cdr3_nt: TGCAGCGGTAGCGGGAGTAGGACCGGGGAGCTGTTTTTT
cdr3_aa: CSGSGSRTGELFF

d_call: TRBD1
clone_size: few
v_call: TRBV12-3/TRBV12-4
j_call: TRBJ1-5
cdr3_nt: TGTGCCAGCAGGCAGGGGGGAACAAGCAATCAGCCCCAGCATTTT
cdr3_aa: CASRQGGTSNQPQHF

d_call: TRBD2
clone_size: once
v_call: TRBV5-1
j_call: TRBJ2-3
cdr3_nt: TGCGCCAGCGGAGCGGGAGGGGCTGGCGATACGCAGTATTTT
cdr3_aa: CASGAGGAGDTQYF

d_call: TRBD2
clone_size: -
v_call: TRBV11-1
j_call: TRBJ2-3
cdr3_nt: TGTGCCAGCAGGCGGGGGGCGGCGGATACGCAGTATTTT
cdr3_aa: CASRRGAADTQYF

d_call: -
clone_size: few
v_call: TRBV12-3/TRBV12-4
j_call: TRBJ2-7
cdr3_nt: TGTGCCACCCGGAGGTTAGGCTCCTACGAGCAGTACTTC
cdr3_aa: CATRRLGSYEQYF

d_call: -
clone_size: few
v_call: TRBV7-2
j_call: TRBJ1-2
cdr3_nt: TGTGCCAGCAGCTCCCGTGCCGATTATGGCTACACCTTC
cdr3_aa: CASSSRADYGYTF

d_call: TRBD1
clone_size: -
v_call: TRBV10-3
j_call: TRBJ2-3
cdr3_nt: TGTGCCATCAGTGTCCCACAGGGGGCTGGAGCAGATACGCAGTATTTT
cdr3_aa: CAISVPQGAGADTQYF

d_call: TRBD1
clone_size: few
v_call: TRBV6-5
j_call: TRBJ1-4
cdr3_nt: TGTGCCAGCAGAGACCAGAGACAGGGGGCCAATCGGGGGAATGAAAAACTGTTTTTT
cdr3_aa: CASRDQRQGANRGNEKLFF

d_call: -
clone_size: -
v_call: TRBV6-2/TRBV6-3
j_call: TRBJ2-1
cdr3_nt: TGTGCCAGCAGAGGACAATTCAATGAGCAGTTCTTC
cdr3_aa: CASRGQFNEQFF

d_call: -
clone_size: -
v_call: TRBV7-9
j_call: TRBJ1-4
cdr3_nt: TGTGCCAGCAGCCCCCGACAGGTTCCGGCGACTAATGAAAAACTGTTTTTT
cdr3_aa: CASSPRQVPATNEKLFF

d_call: -
clone_size: -
v_call: TRBV2
j_call: TRBJ2-7
cdr3_nt: TGTGCCAGCAGTGAAGTCTACGAGCAGTACTTC
cdr3_aa: CASSEVYEQYF

d_call: TRBD2
clone_size: once
v_call: TRBV20-1
j_call: TRBJ2-3
cdr3_nt: TGCAGTGCTAGGTCGGCTAGCGGGAGACGGGGAAGATCAGATACGCAGTATTTT
cdr3_aa: CSARSASGRRGRSDTQYF

d_call: -
clone_size: few
v_call: TRBV12-3/TRBV12-4
j_call: TRBJ2-4
cdr3_nt: TGTGCCAGCAGTCGTGGGGGTTGGAGAGGAGCCAAAAACATTCAGTACTTC
cdr3_aa: CASSRGGWRGAKNIQYF

d_call: -
clone_size: -
v_call: TRBV11-1
j_call: TRBJ1-5
cdr3_nt: TGTGCCAGCAGCGCCGGGACCGGACAGATTTATAGCAATCAGCCCCAGCATTTT
cdr3_aa: CASSAGTGQIYSNQPQHF

d_call: TRBD2
clone_size: few
v_call: TRBV29-1
j_call: TRBJ2-3
cdr3_nt: TGCAGCGTTGAAGAACGATTGGGACTAGCGGGAGGGGCGCAGTATTTT
cdr3_aa: CSVEERLGLAGGAQYF

d_call: TRBD1
clone_size: few
v_call: TRBV18
j_call: TRBJ2-7
cdr3_nt: TGTGCCAGCTCACCAACAGGGGGTTCCTACGAGCAGTACTTC
cdr3_aa: CASSPTGGSYEQYF

d_call: -
clone_size: -
v_call: TRBV24-1
j_call: TRBJ2-3
cdr3_nt: TGTGCCACCAGTGAAACGACAGATACGCAGTATTTT
cdr3_aa: CATSETTDTQYF

d_call: TRBD2
clone_size: few
v_call: TRBV20-1
j_call: TRBJ2-7
cdr3_nt: TGCAGTGCTGCCGGGACTAGCGTATCCTACGAGCAGTACTTC
cdr3_aa: CSAAGTSVSYEQYF

d_call: TRBD2
clone_size: few
v_call: TRBV6-5
j_call: TRBJ2-5
cdr3_nt: TGTGCCAGTATGTCAGCGGGAGGGCCGGAGACCCAGTACTTC
cdr3_aa: CASMSAGGPETQYF

d_call: TRBD1
clone_size: few
v_call: TRBV28
j_call: TRBJ1-1
cdr3_nt: TGTGCCAGCAGTTTCCCCCCAGGGGGGTCTGAAGCTTTCTTT
cdr3_aa: CASSFPPGGSEAFF

d_call: TRBD2
clone_size: -
v_call: TRBV6-5
j_call: TRBJ2-7
cdr3_nt: TGTGCCAGCAGTTACTCGATCAGCGGGAGATACGAGCAGTACTTC
cdr3_aa: CASSYSISGRYEQYF

d_call: -
clone_size: few
v_call: TRBV7-2
j_call: TRBJ2-3
cdr3_nt: TGTGCCAGCAGCAACAGCCGAAGCACAGATACGCAGTATTTT
cdr3_aa: CASSNSRSTDTQYF

d_call: TRBD2
clone_size: -
v_call: TRBV29-1
j_call: TRBJ2-1
cdr3_nt: TGCAGCGTTGATCGAACTAGCGGCAATGAGCAGTTCTTC
cdr3_aa: CSVDRTSGNEQFF

d_call: TRBD1
clone_size: -
v_call: TRBV7-7
j_call: TRBJ2-5
cdr3_nt: TGTGCTAGCAGCTTAGCCACGAGGGGGCTCGAGACCCAGTACTTC
cdr3_aa: CASSLATRGLETQYF

d_call: -
clone_size: few
v_call: TRBV11-3
j_call: TRBJ2-1
cdr3_nt: TGTGCCAGCAGCCTAAGCACGCCTAATGAGCAGTTCTTC
cdr3_aa: CASSLSTPNEQFF

d_call: -
clone_size: once
v_call: TRBV15
j_call: TRBJ1-6
cdr3_nt: TGTGCCACCAGCAGAGATACGTTGGATTCACCCCTCCACTTT
cdr3_aa: CATSRDTLDSPLHF

d_call: -
clone_size: few
v_call: TRBV6-2/TRBV6-3
j_call: TRBJ1-5
cdr3_nt: TGTGCCAGCAGTCCCCCATCGGCAGGGGATCAGCCCCAGCATTTT
cdr3_aa: CASSPPSAGDQPQHF

d_call: -
clone_size: -
v_call: TRBV20-1
j_call: TRBJ1-6
cdr3_nt: TGCAGTGCTAGAGCCCCAGGGGCGAGGACCGTTGGTTCACCCCTCCACTTT
cdr3_aa: CSARAPGARTVGSPLHF